These T cell receptor beta chains were read from a single sample in a study of T cell responses to AZD1222 COVID-19 vaccine. Using immunoSEQ multiplex PCR, the repertoire was profiled, and TCRdb retains in-frame clones only, with some absent. This table holds about 70,000 clones, about 85% found once. This material consisted of peripheral blood, taken on day 0 of AZD1222 vaccination. These receptors originate from an adult in good health. CDR3s include the opening cysteine and the closing phenylalanine or tryptophan. The D gene is left open where the match is weak. A clone size is listed for some rows: how often the clone was seen (once, few, many), or a class if it is expanded.

clone size	D gene	J gene	V gene	CDR3 protein	CDR3 DNA
.	.	TRBJ1-6	TRBV15	CATSRRPPGGSPLHF	TGTGCCACCAGCAGGCGGCCGCCGGGCGGTTCACCCCTCCACTTT
.	.	TRBJ1-6	TRBV19	CASSALITGTTNSPLHF	TGTGCCAGTAGTGCGCTGATCACCGGGACAACCAATTCACCCCTCCACTTT
.	.	TRBJ1-5	TRBV12-5	CASGPSGYAQHF	TGTGCTAGTGGTCCATCCGGGTACGCCCAGCATTTT
.	TRBD2	TRBJ2-3	TRBV6-2/TRBV6-3	CASRPPSVIAGESDTQYF	TGTGCCAGCAGACCTCCTTCGGTGATAGCGGGAGAGTCAGATACGCAGTATTTT
few	.	TRBJ2-1	TRBV2	CASGGDRYNEQFF	TGTGCCAGCGGAGGGGACAGATACAATGAGCAGTTCTTC
.	.	TRBJ1-2	TRBV6-2/TRBV6-3	CASSYQNYGYTF	TGTGCCAGCAGTTATCAGAACTATGGCTACACCTTC
.	.	TRBJ1-6	TRBV18	CASSPKAGTAPLHF	TGTGCCAGCTCACCAAAAGCAGGGACGGCACCCCTCCACTTT
.	.	TRBJ1-5	TRBV6-5	CASRQQGGSNQPQHF	TGTGCCAGCAGGCAACAGGGTGGGAGCAATCAGCCCCAGCATTTT
.	.	TRBJ2-6	TRBV7-9	CASSFKGYTGANVLTF	TGTGCCAGCAGCTTTAAGGGTTATACTGGGGCCAACGTCCTGACTTTC
.	TRBD1	TRBJ2-1	TRBV7-2	CASSLLNQGAYEQFF	TGTGCCAGCAGCTTGTTGAACCAGGGGGCTTATGAGCAGTTCTTC
.	.	TRBJ1-1	TRBV5-1	CASSFTGNTEAFF	TGCGCCAGCAGCTTTACAGGGAACACTGAAGCTTTCTTT
.	.	TRBJ2-3	TRBV12-5	CASGSPSTTFTDTQYF	TGTGCTAGTGGTTCGCCGTCGACAACATTCACAGATACGCAGTATTTT
.	TRBD2	TRBJ2-5	TRBV13	CASSFSSGGETQYF	TGTGCCAGCAGCTTTTCCAGCGGGGGGGAGACCCAGTACTTC
.	.	TRBJ1-3	TRBV6-5	CASSYTTSGNTIYF	TGTGCCAGCAGTTATACTACCTCTGGAAACACCATATATTTT
.	.	TRBJ2-6	TRBV29-1	CSATGGAGSGANVLTF	TGCAGCGCCACAGGGGGGGCCGGCTCTGGGGCCAACGTCCTGACTTTC
.	.	TRBJ1-2	TRBV20-1	CSASEGREDGYTF	TGCAGTGCTAGTGAGGGCAGGGAGGATGGCTACACCTTC
.	.	TRBJ1-6	TRBV3-1/TRBV3-2	CASSQGHVLGIPLHF	TGTGCCAGCAGCCAAGGTCATGTGCTGGGGATTCCCCTCCACTTT